This paragraph reports one T cell receptor beta chain. The target of this receptor is not known. One base away there is no much larger clone; base qualities are not given. V is cut by 8 bases and J by 1 base, and the space between the germline ends is 11 bases. The germline V gene sets CDR1 to SNHLY and CDR2 to FYNNEI. The CDR3 sequence holds 13 residues, the cysteine and phenylalanine included. The sequence is cut down to CDR3 DNA, 39 bases in frame from base 1. Each donor gave one peripheral blood draw, roughly 120 mL on average, collected into heparinised tubes. Naive, central memory, regulatory and stem cell-like memory CD4+ T cells were sorted on a BD FACSAria II using a panel including CD45RO, CCR7, CD25, CD127, CD95 and CD27. All sorted populations exceeded 95% purity. PBMCs were isolated right away by Lymphoprep density gradient centrifugation and were stained directly, without culture. So that batch effects would be minimized, each experiment stained and sorted samples in pairs, pairing one healthy donor with one patient.

The source of the sample is a study of beta chain features in type 1 diabetes (dated by TCRdb to the late 2010s). Broadly, across the study: Patients and healthy donors did not differ in mean age, gender distribution, total cell number or subset yield. A total of around 110,000,000 sorted cells were examined across all samples, and RNA yield correlated strongly with the number of cells per subset. Regulatory and stem cell-like memory subsets were isolated from only 8 patients and about eight healthy donors, whereas naive and central memory subsets came from all 28 donors. In the study, TCRB repertoires of sorted circulating CD4+ T cell subsets from recently diagnosed type 1 diabetes patients were compared with those of matched healthy donors. General findings and caveats noted by the study authors: Because cDNA was sequenced instead of genomic DNA, highly expressing activated cells could be over-represented, though the groups showed no difference in activation or CD3 levels. Shorter templates might have been favored by PCR, but patient and control samples were amplified and corrected together, so both groups would have been affected equally by any skew. Naive, central memory and regulatory TCRB repertoires appeared to be more similar among patients than among healthy donors. At VDJ recombination sites, patients with type 1 diabetes made fewer insertions and deleted more nucleotides, a pattern implying thymic rearrangement abnormalities. In all four CD4+ subsets, TCRB CDR3 length was moderately but significantly shorter in type 1 diabetes patients. Only small numbers of individuals were included in the HLA sub-analyses, which left unresolved whether HLA type had any influence on TCRB rearrangement.

The entire isolated RNA was reverse transcribed using the High Capacity cDNA Reverse Transcription Kit, and thus expressed TCRB transcripts were sequenced. Naive, central memory and regulatory T cell samples underwent deep immunoSEQ sequencing, averaging about 3.57 million total reads per sample. Sorted cells were lysed in RLT buffer and RNA was extracted with DNase-treated RNeasy Micro or Mini kits, depending on cell number. Each cell subset was processed on its own to prevent cross-contamination, while patient and healthy donor samples were processed together. Using the immunoSEQ multiplex PCR, TCRB sequences were amplified from cDNA into 87-bp fragments spanning the CDR3 region. Sequencing of the amplicons was done on the Illumina HiSeq platform. The original methods were these. PCR bias was computationally corrected using synthetic template baselines, reads within Hamming distance 2 were collapsed, and singletons that could not be merged were discarded. Reads were aligned to IMGT to assign V, D and J genes, CDR3 length, and insertions or deletions at six rearrangement sites. Clonotype counts were normalized to sorted cell number within each subset before computing true diversity and Gini coefficients with the tcR R package. The overlap coefficient, calculated on TCRB nucleotide sequences, was used to quantify repertoire sharing. Sourced from immuneACCESS, this table was stored by TCRdb with only in-frame sequences that have V and J called. A share of the clones is absent; for the studies checked, an unresolved V gene accounts for under half, and the remainder has no known explanation. Clone size and the V and J calls come from that table; the DNA yielded D and trimming. Counted in this sample were roughly 70,000 clones; approximately 50% of them appeared once. 0.7% of the sample is in the top ten clones.

This clonotype was obtained from a man aged 30 to 45 with type 1 diabetes. Material for sequencing was central memory CD4+ T cells from blood. The receptor chain draws on TRBV2 and TRBJ1-1, with TRBD1 tentatively as D gene (6 bases match). At the DNA level, the sequence is TGTGCCAGCGGCGGACAGCCGAACACTGAAGCTTTCTTT. The translation is CASGGQPNTEAFF.